The 30 T cell receptor beta chains below all came from one sample that was sequenced in a study of OX40 agonist ivuxolimab in advanced cancers. The table came from immunoSEQ multiplex PCR; TCRdb's copy has only in-frame clones and leaves some out. The table records tens of thousands of clones, roughly 84% of them present only once. This specimen was CD4+ or CD8+ T cells sorted from blood, taken in a trial of the OX40 agonist ivuxolimab. The receptors shown here come from an adult with an advanced solid tumor such as melanoma, head and neck, liver or kidney cancer.

V and J are TRBV5-4 and TRBJ2-5, with TRBD2 matching over 8 bases. CDR3 length: 16 residues. Germline values: CDR1 SGHNT, CDR2 YYREEE (reference sequence). V lost 4 bases and J lost 2; bases outside the gene matches: 10. CDR3: CASSGWTSPNQETQYF. The CDR3, as DNA: TGTGCCAGCAGCGGATGGACTAGCCCGAATCAAGAGACCCAGTACTTC.

The chain combines TRBV27 with TRBJ1-1; perhaps TRBD1 as D (6 bases). Between the trimmed V and J ends, which lost 6 bases and 0 bases, there was a span of 14 bases. The CDR3 has 15 residues. In germline, CDR1 is MNHEY, CDR2 SMNVEV (reference sequence). CDR3 coding DNA: TGTGCCAGCAGGGCAACCGGGACACTGAACACTGAAGCTTTCTTT. This sequence encodes CASRATGTLNTEAFF.

The gene calls are TRBV28 and TRBJ1-2, with 8 bases identical to TRBD1. The CDR3 loop spans 15 amino acids. The V segment lost 1 base and the J segment 2 bases; nucleotides outside the gene matches: 3. CDR1 MDHEN and CDR2 SYDVKM come from the germline V gene. CDR3 sequence reads: CASSLSGGRNYGYTF. CDR3 nucleotide sequence: TGTGCCAGCAGTTTATCAGGGGGCAGAAACTATGGCTACACCTTC.

The chain uses TRBV30 and TRBJ2-7; 8 bases match TRBD1. Germline V gene sequence: CDR1 GTSNPN, CDR2 SVGIG (reference sequence). The length of the CDR3 is 13 residues. J lost 4 bases, V lost 2 bases, and 4 bases had no gene match. CDR3 in DNA: TGTGCCTGGAGTCTGGACAGGGTATACGAGCAGTACTTC. It specifies CAWSLDRVYEQYF.

The chain links TRBV7-8 to TRBJ2-3, with D hard to call. The germline gives CDR1 SGHVS, CDR2 FQNEAQ. V dropped 1 base and J dropped 4 bases, with 9 bases sitting between them. This CDR3 region has 14 residues. The CDR3 DNA is TGTGCCAGCAGCTTAGTCAGACTGGCAGATACGCAGTATTTT. This translates into CASSLVRLADTQYF.

In this sample, this clone turned up a few times. The chain recombines TRBV14 with TRBJ1-2, with TRBD1 as a possible D gene (5 bases). Germline CDR1 reads SGHDN; CDR2 reads FVKESK. The CDR3 has 13 amino acids. V was clipped by 4 bases and J by 2 bases, with 8 bases between them. Here the CDR3 DNA reads TGTGCCAGCAGCCGAGGGACGAACTATGGCTACACCTTC. It is translated as CASSRGTNYGYTF.

CDR3 nucleotide sequence: TGTGCCAGCAGCTCGTTACCCGGCGGTCACACTGAAGCTTTCTTT. Its protein is CASSSLPGGHTEAFF. V is TRBV5-6 and J is TRBJ1-1; no clear D. CDR1 is SGHDT and CDR2 is YYEEEE in the germline V gene. The V and J ends lost 3 bases and 3 bases respectively, with 15 bases between them. This CDR3 is built from 15 residues.

The chain recombines TRBV4-1 with TRBJ2-7; D possibly matches TRBD1 or TRBD2 (5 bases each). The CDR3 totals 14 residues. Germline assignment: CDR1 MGHRA and CDR2 YSYEKL. Trimming pared 4 bases from V and 0 bases from J, leaving 10 bases between. Here the CDR3 reads CASSPGTNSYEQYF. The CDR3 nucleotides read TGCGCCAGCAGCCCTGGGACCAACTCCTACGAGCAGTACTTC.

The genes are TRBV19 and TRBJ2-1; 15 nucleotides agree with TRBD2. V lost 5 bases to trimming and J lost 0 bases; unmatched junction nucleotides: 8. The CDR3 has 19 residues. The germline gives CDR1 LNHDA, CDR2 SQIVND (reference sequence). The CDR3 protein is CASSYQGLAGGSSYNEQFF. CDR3 in DNA: TGTGCCAGTAGTTATCAGGGACTAGCGGGAGGATCCTCCTACAATGAGCAGTTCTTC.

Only one count was recorded for this clone. The chain employs TRBV30 and TRBJ1-2; 8 bases agree with TRBD1. This CDR3 has 15 residues. Germline V CDR1 and CDR2: GTSNPN, SVGIG (reference sequence). The V segment lost 8 bases and the J segment 1 base; nucleotides outside the gene matches: 12. CDR3 in DNA: TGTGCCCGACGTGGCACGGACAGGGATAACTATGGCTACACCTTC. Translation: CARRGTDRDNYGYTF.

The chain joins TRBV4-1 to TRBJ2-5; D might be TRBD1 (6 bases). CDR1 and CDR2 (germline): MGHRA, YSYEKL. Trimming pared 0 bases from V and 0 bases from J, leaving 11 bases between. The CDR3 covers 16 residues. CDR3 residues: CASSQEPWDNQETQYF. CDR3 DNA: TGCGCCAGCAGCCAAGAGCCGTGGGACAACCAAGAGACCCAGTACTTC.

The chain joins TRBV5-6 to TRBJ2-3, with D maybe TRBD2 (6 bases). V lost 4 bases and J lost 0, with 12 bases in between. The CDR3 consists of 15 residues. The germline gives CDR1 SGHDT, CDR2 YYEEEE. The CDR3 loop is CASSPSRGSTDTQYF. CDR3 sequence (DNA): TGTGCCAGCAGCCCCTCTCGGGGGAGCACAGATACGCAGTATTTT.

This chain connects TRBV7-9 to TRBJ1-4, with a possible D match to TRBD1 (6 bases). The CDR3 is 16 residues long. Germline V gene sequence: CDR1 SEHNR, CDR2 FQNEAQ (reference sequence). With 0 bases removed from V and 7 bases from J, the gap between germline ends came to 15 bases. CDR3 residues: CASSLAQQGWVEKLFF. Here the CDR3 DNA reads TGTGCCAGCAGCTTAGCGCAACAGGGATGGGTTGAAAAACTGTTTTTT.

The CDR3 sequence: CASSLGSNQPQHF. CDR3 DNA: TGTGCCAGCAGCTTGGGCAGCAATCAGCCCCAGCATTTT. The chain employs TRBV5-6 and TRBJ1-5; D unclear. The CDR3 loop spans 13 amino acids. The germline V gene has CDR1 SGHDT and CDR2 YYEEEE. V lost 0 bases and J 1 base, leaving 2 bases between the germline ends.

The rearrangement links TRBV6-1 to TRBJ2-1; the match to TRBD2 covers 9 bases. Germline V gene data show CDR1 as MNHNS and CDR2 as SASEGT. With V trimmed by 8 bases and J by 8 bases, 13 bases remained unmatched. CDR3 size: 15 residues. CDR3 sequence: CASGDGLAGSDEQFF. The CDR3 region has the DNA TGTGCCAGCGGGGATGGGCTAGCGGGGAGCGATGAGCAGTTCTTC.

The V gene is TRBV6-1, the J gene TRBJ1-2; 11 bases map to TRBD1. The CDR3 covers 14 residues. The ends lost 5 bases at V and 6 bases at J; junction bases unmatched: 5. CDR1 is MNHNS and CDR2 is SASEGT in the germline V gene. The CDR3 region has the DNA TGTGCCAGCAGTTTCTGGACAGGGGGCAATGGCTACACCTTC. Amino acid sequence: CASSFWTGGNGYTF.

Here the CDR3 reads CAGGGNTEAFF. The CDR3, as DNA: TGTGCCGGAGGGGGGAACACTGAAGCTTTCTTT. The chain links TRBV2 to TRBJ1-1, with a tentative D call TRBD1 (6 bases). The CDR3 has 11 residues. V was pared by 11 bases and J by 1 base, with 8 bases between. Germline V gene lookup returns CDR1 SNHLY and CDR2 FYNNEI.

The CDR3 reads CASSSRRLGSYNEQFF. The CDR3 DNA follows: TGTGCCAGCAGCTCCCGCCGGCTAGGCTCCTACAATGAGCAGTTCTTC. The chain employs TRBV11-3 and TRBJ2-1; D call uncertain. This CDR3 contains 16 residues. The V end was cut by 4 bases, the J end by 0 bases, with 13 bases between. Germline V gene lookup returns CDR1 SGHNT and CDR2 YENEEA.

V is TRBV6-5 and J is TRBJ2-7, with D maybe TRBD2 (6 bases). Germline CDR1 reads MNHEY; CDR2 reads SVGAGI. Deletions cut 1 base from V and 5 bases from J, with 18 bases between. The CDR3 extends over 16 amino acids. CDR3 protein: CASSYFFSSGANEQYF. The CDR3 DNA reads TGTGCCAGCAGTTACTTCTTTTCTTCGGGAGCGAACGAGCAGTACTTC.

The rearrangement joins TRBV30 to TRBJ2-2; D possibly corresponds to TRBD2 (7 bases). Germline-derived CDR1 and CDR2 are GTSNPN and SVGIG (reference sequence). V lost 8 bases, J lost 2 bases, and 18 bases lay in between. This CDR3 is 15 amino acids long. This chain's CDR3 is CARDKGGANTGELFF. CDR3 in DNA: TGTGCCCGGGACAAGGGGGGGGCAAACACCGGGGAGCTGTTTTTT.

V usage is TRBV19 and J usage is TRBJ2-3; 11 nucleotides match TRBD2. The CDR3 spans 15 residues. Trimming cost V 5 bases and J 2 bases; bases outside gene matches: 3. The germline gives CDR1 LNHDA, CDR2 SQIVND (reference sequence). The CDR3: CASSLTSGTTDTQYF. The CDR3, as DNA: TGTGCCAGTAGTTTGACTAGCGGGACCACAGATACGCAGTATTTT.

The CDR3 DNA follows: TGTGCCAGTAGTATTAGTCTATTTCAAGGGGAGACCCAGTACTTC. Translation: CASSISLFQGETQYF. This chain uses TRBV19 with TRBJ2-5, with unresolved D. Trimming left V 3 bases short and J 5 bases short, with 16 bases between. The CDR3 covers 15 residues. Germline V gene lookup returns CDR1 LNHDA and CDR2 SQIVND (reference sequence). The complete variable domain, with remaining parts taken from reference TRBV19 and TRBJ2-5, reads DGGITQSPKYLFRKEGQNVTLSCEQNLNHDAMYWYRQDPGQGLRLIYYSQIVNDFQKGDIAEGYSVSREKKESFPLTVTSAQKNPTAFYLCASSISLFQGETQYFGPGTRLLVL.

The gene calls are TRBV19 and TRBJ1-5; D may be TRBD1 (5 bases). CDR1 is LNHDA, CDR2 SQIVND, per germline (reference sequence). V was trimmed by 6 bases and J by 3 bases, leaving 15 bases between them. The CDR3 sequence is 15 residues long. CDR3 protein: CASRVGRDHNQPQHF. CDR3 in DNA: TGTGCCAGTAGGGTCGGCAGGGACCACAATCAGCCCCAGCATTTT.

This clone is a singleton in its sample. The gene calls are TRBV13 and TRBJ2-7; 15 nucleotides line up with TRBD2. The CDR3 has 16 residues. CDR1 and CDR2 from the germline V gene are PRHDT and FYEKMQ (reference sequence). J was trimmed by 5 bases and V by 5 bases; bases with no gene match: 7. CDR3 coding DNA: TGTGCCAGCAGCAGCCGGACTAGCGGGAGGGCCCACGAGCAGTACTTC. Translated: CASSSRTSGRAHEQYF.

The chain employs TRBV19 and TRBJ2-7; 8 bases are shared with TRBD1. V trimming: 5 bases; J trimming: 0 bases; junction bases outside the gene matches: 9. Germline lookup yields CDR1 LNHDA and CDR2 SQIVND (reference sequence). The CDR3 extends over 16 amino acids. CDR3 sequence (DNA): TGTGCCAGTAGTTCAGGGGGCGGGGTCGCCTCCTACGAGCAGTACTTC. Its protein product is CASSSGGGVASYEQYF.

The chain couples TRBV5-6 to TRBJ2-7; D uncertain. Germline V lookup: CDR1 SGHDT, CDR2 YYEEEE. The CDR3 spans 13 residues. The ends were cut back, 0 bases at V and 0 bases at J, with 4 bases in the middle. CDR3 nucleotides: TGTGCCAGCAGCTTGGGTTCCTCCTACGAGCAGTACTTC. Amino acid sequence: CASSLGSSYEQYF.

The rearrangement joins TRBV7-6 to TRBJ1-1; D remains ambiguous. The CDR3 consists of 14 residues. Germline-derived CDR1 and CDR2 are SGHVS and FNYEAQ. The V end lost 6 bases, the J end lost 4 bases, and 15 bases lay between the germline ends. CDR3: CASSPEVSGTEAFF. The DNA for the CDR3 is TGTGCCAGCAGTCCGGAGGTGTCCGGCACTGAAGCTTTCTTT.

This chain links TRBV11-2 with TRBJ2-7; no firm D call. With 5 bases removed from V and 3 bases from J, the gap between germline ends came to 11 bases. Germline V gene sequence: CDR1 SGHAT, CDR2 FQNNGV. There are 13 residues in the CDR3. The CDR3 sequence: CASSVAPVYEQYF. As DNA, the CDR3 is TGTGCCAGCAGCGTAGCCCCCGTCTACGAGCAGTACTTC.

The table lists this clone with a count of one. V is TRBV28 and J is TRBJ2-3; 10 bases map to TRBD2. The CDR3 contains 15 residues. V shed 5 bases and J 4 bases; nucleotides not matched to a gene: 6. Per the germline V gene, CDR1 is MDHEN and CDR2 is SYDVKM. CDR3 DNA: TGTGCCAGCAGTCCCGGGACTAGCGTTTCAGATACGCAGTATTTT. Amino acids: CASSPGTSVSDTQYF.

This clone was seen just once. The chain couples TRBV28 to TRBJ2-5; 8 positions match TRBD2. This CDR3 has 14 amino acids. After removal of 6 bases from V and 3 bases from J, the junction contained 6 bases not matched to a gene. Germline V CDR1 and CDR2: MDHEN, SYDVKM. CDR3 bases: TGTGCCAGCAGCTCGGGGGGGCGGGAAGAGACCCAGTACTTC. This translates into CASSSGGREETQYF.